Each of the 27 T cell receptor beta chains below was sequenced from the same sample in a study of cytomegalovirus exposure and HLA in healthy donors. 13 Jbeta primers and 60 Vbeta primers were used for the PCR. Sequencing was performed with immunoSEQ multiplex PCR; in TCRdb, only in-frame clones are kept and a portion is missing. Here the sample spans 160,000 or so clones, around 77% being singletons. Sequencing used PBMCs. The origin of the receptors is a man aged 50 to 59 in good health and CMV-seropositive.

V gene TRBV30 combines with J gene TRBJ1-5; D not resolved. V lost 2 bases and J lost 2, with 10 bases in between. The CDR3 loop spans 14 amino acids. In germline, CDR1 is GTSNPN, CDR2 SVGIG (reference sequence). CDR3 loop: CAWSKGGGNQPQHF. The CDR3 DNA is TGTGCCTGGAGTAAAGGAGGCGGCAATCAGCCCCAGCATTTT.

This clone was picked up a small number of times. The chain has TRBV10-3 and TRBJ2-5, with D perhaps matching TRBD1 (5 bases). V lost 0 bases to trimming and J lost 2 bases, with 13 bases between them. The CDR3 has 16 residues. Per germline, CDR1 ENHRY and CDR2 SYGVKD. The CDR3 DNA sequence: TGTGCCATCAGTGAGTCTTTATCCAGGGAACAAGAGACCCAGTACTTC. Translating it yields CAISESLSREQETQYF.

The V gene is TRBV12-5, the J gene TRBJ1-1; D is uncertain. Trimming cost V 7 bases and J 10 bases, with 16 bases left between them. Looked up from germline, CDR1 is LGHNT and CDR2 is FRNRAP. This CDR3 region has 12 residues. CDR3 residues: CASVTEGMTAFF. DNA of the CDR3: TGTGCTAGTGTTACCGAGGGAATGACAGCTTTCTTT.

The chain recombines TRBV28 with TRBJ1-2, with unresolved D. Trimming pared 6 bases from V and 0 bases from J, leaving 11 bases between. The CDR3 runs 14 residues. Germline V gene data show CDR1 as MDHEN and CDR2 as SYDVKM. The CDR3 protein is CASSEQSSNYGYTF. Written as DNA, the CDR3 is TGTGCCAGCAGCGAACAGTCGTCTAACTATGGCTACACCTTC.

V usage is TRBV19 and J usage is TRBJ2-2, with TRBD2 matching 7 bases. The ends lost 7 bases at V and 4 bases at J; junction bases unmatched: 12. CDR1 LNHDA and CDR2 SQIVND come from the germline V gene (reference sequence). The CDR3 contains 16 residues. The CDR3 sequence is CASNLVSGFVTGELFF. DNA for the CDR3: TGTGCCAGTAATCTTGTTAGCGGGTTTGTCACCGGGGAGCTGTTTTTT.

With respect to this clone: Other DNA sequences in the same sample also yield this CDR3. V gene TRBV9 combines with J gene TRBJ2-7; 9 bases line up with TRBD2. Germline values: CDR1 SGDLS, CDR2 YYNGEE. J gave up 4 bases and V 0 bases, and 5 bases lay outside the gene matches. The CDR3 runs to 15 residues. The CDR3 DNA reads TGTGCCAGCAGCGTAGAGGCGGGGGGGCGTTACGAGCAGTACTTC. Translating it yields CASSVEAGGRYEQYF. Drawing the rest from reference TRBV9 and TRBJ2-7, the complete variable domain is DSGVTQTPKHLITATGQRVTLRCSPRSGDLSVYWYQQSLDQGLQFLIQYYNGEERAKGNILERFSAQQFPDLHSELNLSSLELGDSALYFCASSVEAGGRYEQYFGPGTRLTVT.

This clone has just a few counts. The chain joins TRBV5-1 to TRBJ1-2, with 8 bases lining up with TRBD1. J gave up 4 bases and V 3 bases, and 8 bases lay outside the gene matches. CDR1 and CDR2 from the germline V gene are SGHRS and YFSETQ. The CDR3 loop spans 15 amino acids. The CDR3: CASSSPSTGAYGYTF. The CDR3 DNA is TGCGCCAGCAGCTCACCCTCGACAGGGGCCTATGGCTACACCTTC.

This clone was counted once. The V gene is TRBV30, the J gene TRBJ2-7; D is undetermined. From germline, CDR1 is GTSNPN and CDR2 SVGIG (reference sequence). Trimming removed 3 bases at V and 0 bases at J, with 6 bases between. This CDR3 has 12 amino acids. In DNA, the CDR3 is TGTGCCTGGAGACTGAACTCCTACGAGCAGTACTTC. This translates into CAWRLNSYEQYF.

This sequence joins TRBV2 and TRBJ1-5, with a possible D match to TRBD1 (6 bases). Germline V gene lookup returns CDR1 SNHLY and CDR2 FYNNEI. The germline V and J ends were trimmed by 6 bases and 3 bases, with 15 bases remaining between them. The CDR3 loop spans 15 amino acids. Here the CDR3 reads CASSLYDRSNQPQHF. In DNA form, the CDR3 reads TGTGCCAGCAGCTTGTACGACAGGTCCAATCAGCCCCAGCATTTT.

The CDR3 sequence is CASSLARAVPGYTF. The CDR3 nucleotides are TGTGCCAGCAGCTTAGCGCGGGCGGTGCCCGGCTACACCTTC. The rearrangement links TRBV7-2 to TRBJ1-2; D remains ambiguous. Germline assignment: CDR1 SGHTA and CDR2 FQGNSA. This CDR3 has 14 amino acids. V lost 0 bases and J 8 bases, leaving 13 bases between the germline ends.

This clone appeared a few times. V usage is TRBV7-9 and J usage is TRBJ2-5; 9 bases fit TRBD1. This CDR3 is built from 16 residues. The junction had 14 bases not matched to a gene; V was cut back by 1 base and J by 11 bases. From germline, CDR1 is SEHNR and CDR2 FQNEAQ (reference sequence). CDR3 in DNA: TGTGCCAGCAGCTTAGATGGACAGGGGAACCCTTGGGAGCAGTACTTC. Protein product: CASSLDGQGNPWEQYF.

The chain joins TRBV7-9 to TRBJ1-2; 9 bases agree with TRBD1. The length of the CDR3 is 15 residues. With 6 bases clipped from V and 6 bases from J, the junction kept 11 bases outside the gene matches. Germline CDR1 reads SEHNR; CDR2 reads FQNEAQ (reference sequence). CDR3 coding DNA: TGTGCCAGCAGTACCGGGACAGGGATTTTCGATGGCTACACCTTC. Protein product: CASSTGTGIFDGYTF.

This clone was detected only a few times. This CDR3 is CASSPVGTSGDYTQYF. CDR3 DNA sequence: TGTGCCAGCAGCCCTGTAGGGACTAGCGGGGACTATACGCAGTATTTT. The rearrangement links TRBV5-6 to TRBJ2-3; 13 positions match TRBD2. Germline V gene sequence: CDR1 SGHDT, CDR2 YYEEEE. The V gene end was trimmed by 4 bases and the J gene end by 7 bases; junction bases not matched to a gene: 9. The CDR3 has 16 amino acids. Full variable domain (rest looked up from reference TRBV5-6 and TRBJ2-3): DAGVTQSPTHLIKTRGQQVTLRCSPKSGHDTVSWYQQALGQGPQFIFQYYEEEERQRGNFPDRFSGHQFPNYSSELNVNALLLGDSALYLCASSPVGTSGDYTQYFGPGTRLTVL.

The rearrangement uses TRBV4-2 and TRBJ2-5; 8 nucleotides line up with TRBD1. The CDR3 totals 13 residues. The V gene's germline CDR1 is LGHNA and CDR2 YNFKEQ. Trimming at V came to 4 bases and at J to 3 bases, leaving 1 base not matched to a gene. The CDR3 is CASSPTGEETQYF. The DNA for the CDR3 is TGTGCCAGCAGCCCGACAGGGGAAGAGACCCAGTACTTC.

In this sample, this clone turned up a few times. The chain carries TRBV11-1 and TRBJ2-5; 8 bases are a match to TRBD2. The V and J ends lost 5 bases and 5 bases, in that order; junction bases with no gene match: 10. Germline V gene sequence: CDR1 SGHAT, CDR2 FQDESV (reference sequence). This CDR3 has 15 residues. The CDR3 reads CASSPPDSGEETQYF. DNA for the CDR3: TGTGCCAGCAGCCCCCCCGATAGCGGGGAGGAGACCCAGTACTTC.

This clone was counted a few times. The chain carries TRBV7-9 and TRBJ2-7; maybe TRBD2 (5 bases). Trimming took 4 bases from V and 4 from J, leaving 17 bases between them. Germline CDR1 and CDR2: SEHNR and FQNEAQ (reference sequence). The CDR3 totals 15 residues. The CDR3 DNA sequence: TGTGCCAGCAGCTCGCGACGGGATGTAGTATACGAGCAGTACTTC. It translates to CASSSRRDVVYEQYF.

The genes are TRBV7-9 and TRBJ2-2; 8 nucleotides agree with TRBD2. Trimming cost V 5 bases and J 0 bases; bases outside gene matches: 5. CDR3 length: 16 amino acids. Germline CDR1 reads SEHNR; CDR2 reads FQNEAQ (reference sequence). The CDR3 sequence: CASSPPGGSNTGELFF. Written as DNA, the CDR3 is TGTGCCAGCAGCCCGCCGGGGGGGTCGAACACCGGGGAGCTGTTTTTT.

The chain joins TRBV7-9 to TRBJ1-1; maybe TRBD1 (6 bases). This CDR3 spans 16 amino acids. Germline CDR1 is SEHNR and CDR2 is FQNEAQ (reference sequence). V shed 1 base and J shed 0 bases, with 12 bases lying between them. The CDR3 sequence: CASSLGAGQLNTEAFF. In DNA, the CDR3 is TGTGCCAGCAGCTTAGGGGCCGGACAGTTGAACACTGAAGCTTTCTTT.

The chain is built from TRBV27 and TRBJ1-6; 7 bases fit TRBD1. With V trimmed by 7 bases and J by 10 bases, 10 bases remained unmatched. CDR3 length equals 14 residues. The V gene's germline CDR1 is MNHEY and CDR2 SMNVEV (reference sequence). The CDR3 region has the DNA TGTGCCAGCACCTCTACAGGGGTTAGATCACCCCTCCACTTT. Encoded protein: CASTSTGVRSPLHF.

V usage is TRBV10-3 and J usage is TRBJ1-1; D may be TRBD1 (6 bases). This CDR3 has 16 amino acids. V shed 0 bases and J shed 8 bases, with 19 bases lying between them. Germline V gene lookup returns CDR1 ENHRY and CDR2 SYGVKD. CDR3 region: CAISESSFWTANEAFF. As DNA, the CDR3 is TGTGCCATCAGTGAGTCGAGTTTTTGGACAGCAAACGAAGCTTTCTTT.

The chain is built from TRBV9 and TRBJ1-2, with 7 bases matching TRBD1. The ends lost 4 bases at V and 3 bases at J; junction bases unmatched: 6. CDR3 size: 14 residues. CDR1 is SGDLS, CDR2 YYNGEE, per germline. The CDR3 protein is CASSPGGGDYGYTF. CDR3 nucleotides: TGTGCCAGCAGCCCCGGAGGGGGCGACTATGGCTACACCTTC. Full variable domain (rest looked up from reference TRBV9 and TRBJ1-2): DSGVTQTPKHLITATGQRVTLRCSPRSGDLSVYWYQQSLDQGLQFLIQYYNGEERAKGNILERFSAQQFPDLHSELNLSSLELGDSALYFCASSPGGGDYGYTFGSGTRLTVV.

This sequence joins TRBV9 and TRBJ2-2; perhaps TRBD1 as D (6 bases). Germline CDR1 is SGDLS and CDR2 is YYNGEE. The CDR3 loop spans 15 amino acids. Trimming pared 4 bases from V and 6 bases from J, leaving 16 bases between. The CDR3 DNA is TGTGCCAGCAGCCTTGGACAGAACGCGGCCGGGGAGCTGTTTTTT. As protein: CASSLGQNAAGELFF.

The chain joins TRBV6-5 to TRBJ2-5; 11 nucleotides align to TRBD2. CDR1 is MNHEY, CDR2 SVGAGI, per germline. There are 16 residues in the CDR3. The V segment lost 2 bases and the J segment 5 bases; nucleotides outside the gene matches: 7. The CDR3 sequence: CASSYGLAGGWETQYF. The CDR3 DNA reads as TGTGCCAGCAGTTACGGATTAGCGGGGGGGTGGGAGACCCAGTACTTC.

This sequence joins TRBV7-9 and TRBJ1-1; D might be TRBD1 (6 bases). This CDR3 is 17 amino acids long. V lost 1 base to trimming and J lost 1 base, with 16 bases between them. The germline CDR1 and CDR2 sequences are SEHNR and FQNEAQ (reference sequence). The CDR3 DNA reads as TGTGCCAGCAGCTTAGTAACAGGGCGGGTCGGGAACACTGAAGCTTTCTTT. It encodes CASSLVTGRVGNTEAFF.

The chain has TRBV7-6 and TRBJ1-3; D gene unclear. This CDR3 spans 19 amino acids. Looked up from germline, CDR1 is SGHVS and CDR2 is FNYEAQ. The germline V and J ends were trimmed by 2 bases and 4 bases, with 24 bases remaining between them. CDR3 amino acids: CASSLSGRRTRFNGNTIYF. The CDR3 nucleotides read TGTGCCAGCAGCTTATCAGGCAGGAGGACCCGGTTTAACGGAAACACCATATATTTT.

The chain recombines TRBV20-1 with TRBJ2-5; D not certain. Germline V gene data show CDR1 as DFQATT and CDR2 as SNEGSKA (reference sequence). The V gene lost 6 bases and the J gene lost 8 bases, with 13 bases spanning the gap. This CDR3 has 11 amino acids. CDR3 residues: CSAQPAVTQYF. The CDR3 DNA reads TGCAGTGCCCAACCCGCAGTAACCCAGTACTTC.

V usage is TRBV19 and J usage is TRBJ1-1; 10 positions match TRBD1. With V trimmed by 3 bases and J by 4 bases, 2 bases remained unmatched. The CDR3 runs 14 residues. Germline V gene lookup returns CDR1 LNHDA and CDR2 SQIVND (reference sequence). The CDR3 nucleotides read TGTGCCAGTAGTATTGGGACAGGGGTCACTGAAGCTTTCTTT. It yields the protein CASSIGTGVTEAFF.